These 17 T cell receptor beta chains share one sample of origin, sequenced in a study of blood T cell repertoires in COVID-19. Sequencing used immunoSEQ multiplex PCR; TCRdb keeps in-frame clones, though not all of them. The data show approximately 160,000 clones, around three quarters seen once. Material for sequencing was peripheral blood. The receptors originated from a man aged 55 to 70 with acute or convalescent COVID-19.

This clone came up many times. The V gene is TRBV19, the J gene TRBJ2-7, with 9 bases identical to TRBD1. V dropped 7 bases and J dropped 2; count of bases not matched to a gene: 6. In germline, CDR1 is LNHDA, CDR2 SQIVND (reference sequence). CDR3 length: 14 amino acids. CDR3 protein: CASTLTGGAYEQYF. CDR3 bases: TGTGCCAGTACCCTGACAGGGGGGGCCTACGAGCAGTACTTC.

J is TRBJ2-3 and V is TRBV3-1 (or the pseudogene TRBV3-2); the match to TRBD2 covers 10 bases. The V segment lost 6 bases and the J segment 2 bases; nucleotides outside the gene matches: 5. The CDR3 is made up of 15 amino acids. Germline V gives CDR1 LGHDT, CDR2 YNNKEL (reference sequence). The CDR3 nucleotides read TGTGCCAGCAGTCCCGGACTAGCGGACACAGATACGCAGTATTTT. It translates to CASSPGLADTDTQYF.

This rearrangement joins TRBV5-3 to TRBJ2-5, with 9 positions matching TRBD2. TRBV5-3 falls under the ORF class, with uncertain function. Trimming removed 4 bases from V and 2 bases from J; junction bases left unmatched: 15. The CDR3 is 18 residues long. DNA of the CDR3: TGTGCCAGAAGCCGACGGTCGGTAGCGGGGGAGAGACAAGAGACCCAGTACTTC. The encoded protein is CARSRRSVAGERQETQYF.

The V and J genes are TRBV6-5 and TRBJ1-1; 11 nucleotides match TRBD1. The CDR3 runs 13 residues. Germline assignment: CDR1 MNHEY and CDR2 SVGAGI. V lost 6 bases, J lost 11 bases, and 8 bases stayed unmatched. CDR3 loop: CASRGTGGREAFF. CDR3 sequence (DNA): TGTGCCAGCAGGGGGACAGGGGGTCGGGAGGCTTTCTTT.

The chain couples TRBV4-1 to TRBJ2-7; maybe TRBD1 (5 bases). The germline V gene has CDR1 MGHRA and CDR2 YSYEKL. The CDR3 length is 15 residues. V gave up 1 base and J gave up 2 bases, with 12 bases separating them. DNA for the CDR3: TGCGCCAGCAGCCAAGGACACAGGAGCCCCTACGAGCAGTACTTC. This sequence encodes CASSQGHRSPYEQYF.

The rearrangement joins TRBV4-1 to TRBJ2-7, with 10 nucleotides matching TRBD1. The CDR3 covers 15 residues. Germline-derived CDR1 and CDR2 are MGHRA and YSYEKL. V lost 1 base, J lost 2 bases, and 2 bases stayed unmatched. The CDR3 sequence: CASSQAGTGAYEQYF. The CDR3 nucleotides are TGCGCCAGCAGCCAAGCCGGGACAGGGGCCTACGAGCAGTACTTC.

This clone came up once. This chain connects TRBV9 to TRBJ1-1, with unresolved D. Germline V gene sequence: CDR1 SGDLS, CDR2 YYNGEE. The CDR3 extends over 20 amino acids. The V end was cut by 0 bases, the J end by 3 bases, with 27 bases between. CDR3 bases: TGTGCCAGCAGCGTAGCCGCGGTGCCGGGTGCTGGTATGAGAGACACTGAAGCTTTCTTT. This gives the protein CASSVAAVPGAGMRDTEAFF.

V is TRBV5-1 and J is TRBJ1-2; 8 positions agree with TRBD1. V shed 4 bases and J 4 bases; nucleotides not matched to a gene: 0. Germline V gene sequence: CDR1 SGHRS, CDR2 YFSETQ. The length of the CDR3 is 12 residues. The CDR3 nucleotides are TGCGCCAGCAGCGGACAGGGCTATGGCTACACCTTC. It yields the protein CASSGQGYGYTF.

V is TRBV6-5 and J is TRBJ2-7, with 9 positions matching TRBD1. The germline V gene has CDR1 MNHEY and CDR2 SVGAGI. The CDR3 is 15 amino acids. The ends lost 5 bases at V and 0 bases at J; junction bases unmatched: 5. CDR3 residues: CASSRGTGSSYEQYF. CDR3 bases: TGTGCCAGCAGTCGGGGGACAGGGAGCTCCTACGAGCAGTACTTC.

The chain is built from TRBV28 and TRBJ2-3; 9 positions agree with TRBD2. The J segment lost 6 bases and the V segment lost 6 bases, leaving 10 bases of the junction unmatched. Germline CDR1 reads MDHEN; CDR2 reads SYDVKM. This CDR3 region has 15 residues. The CDR3 is CASSTLAGPPDTQYF. CDR3 DNA: TGTGCCAGCAGCACCCTAGCGGGGCCTCCGGATACGCAGTATTTT.

The chain carries TRBV5-1 and TRBJ2-1, with D perhaps matching TRBD2 (5 bases). V lost 4 bases to trimming and J lost 4 bases, with 15 bases between them. Germline V CDR1 and CDR2: SGHRS, YFSETQ. This CDR3 contains 15 residues. This chain's CDR3 is CASSPEGAPYNEQFF. The CDR3 DNA follows: TGCGCCAGCAGCCCCGAGGGAGCGCCTTACAATGAGCAGTTCTTC.

This chain links TRBV5-1 with TRBJ1-3; D may be TRBD1 (5 bases). The CDR3 runs to 16 residues. Per the germline V gene, CDR1 is SGHRS and CDR2 is YFSETQ. V gave up 2 bases and J gave up 2 bases, with 14 bases separating them. CDR3 sequence: CASSLGGEGTGNTIYF. CDR3 sequence (DNA): TGCGCCAGCAGCTTAGGAGGGGAAGGAACTGGAAACACCATATATTTT.

In regard to this clone: Mismatch with germline at one junction end may stem from a read error. This chain links TRBV9 with TRBJ1-2, with no clear D. The CDR3 covers 8 residues. Germline V lookup: CDR1 SGDLS, CDR2 YYNGEE. Written as DNA, the CDR3 is TGTGCCAGCAGCGTAGAATCTTTC. It translates to CASSVESF.

CDR3 in amino acids: CASSPREGPSYANIQYF. The DNA of the CDR3 is TGTGCCAGCAGCCCGCGGGAGGGGCCGTCCTATGCAAACATTCAGTACTTC. The J gene is TRBJ2-4, the V gene TRBV3-1 (or the pseudogene TRBV3-2); 9 bases are a match to TRBD2. CDR3 length: 17 amino acids. Germline CDR1 LGHDT, CDR2 YNNKEL (reference sequence). V gave up 4 bases and J gave up 6 bases; unmatched junction bases: 13.

This chain uses TRBV7-3 with TRBJ2-1; 11 bases agree with TRBD2. The junction had 2 bases not matched to a gene; V was cut back by 5 bases and J by 5 bases. Looked up from germline, CDR1 is SGHTA and CDR2 is FQGTGA. The length of the CDR3 is 14 residues. The CDR3 loop reads CASSVSGGDNEQFF. CDR3 DNA: TGTGCCAGCAGCGTTAGCGGGGGGGACAATGAGCAGTTCTTC.

The CDR3 spells CASSPGVIGTDPTDTQYF. The CDR3 DNA reads as TGTGCCAGCTCACCTGGAGTTATCGGGACAGACCCCACAGATACGCAGTATTTT. The chain uses TRBV18 and TRBJ2-3; 7 bases align to TRBD1. CDR3 length: 18 amino acids. Germline CDR1 and CDR2: KGHSH and LQKENI. V was clipped by 3 bases and J by 2 bases; unmatched bases: 14.

The CDR3 loop reads CASSLAQETQYF. CDR3 DNA: TGCGCCAGCAGCTTAGCCCAAGAGACCCAGTACTTC. V and J are TRBV10-2 and TRBJ2-5, with no clear D. The CDR3 contains 12 residues. V shed 6 bases and J shed 1 base, with 6 bases lying between them. Germline lookup yields CDR1 WSHSY and CDR2 SAAADI.